This TCR beta chain was documented in a study of T-cell reconstitution after alpha-beta-depleted transplantation in children. For TCRbeta, the library was prepared with unique molecular identifiers. TCRdb re-called the PCR reads with MiXCR, one entry per CDR3 protein. The sample has 250,000 to 300,000 distinct CDR3 sequences; 9.9% are singletons. This clonotype has a handful of counts. The germline V gene encodes CDR1 SQVTM and CDR2 ANQGSEA. The CDR3 contains 11 residues. Trimming removed 7 bases at V and 5 bases at J, with 8 bases between. This specimen was PBMCs from the stem cell graft donor, taken from the stem cell graft. The source is a human donor who donated a stem cell graft to a child with SCID. The chain links TRBV29-1 to TRBJ2-2; no firm D call. CDR3 sequence: CSASDTGELFF. The CDR3 DNA follows: TGCAGCGCCAGCGATACCGGGGAGCTGTTTTTT.